This TCR beta chain was profiled in a study of blood T cell repertoires in COVID-19. Study-level information: From the United States, Italy and Spain came samples of acute and convalescent COVID-19.

In the original workflow: Nucleated cell counts were estimated from reference gene primer amplification. Clones were read by immunoSEQ multiplex PCR, and TCRdb kept only the in-frame ones, dropping some. That table supplies the V and J calls and clone size; D and trimming were determined from the DNA. The repertoire holds a few hundred thousand clones, roughly 81% seen once, with more than 6.5% in the top ten. Trimming stripped 6 bases from V and 13 bases from J, with 24 bases between. The CDR3 loop spans 14 amino acids. Germline CDR1 MNHEY, CDR2 SVGEGT. Study members were between roughly 18 and 89 years old and lived in fewer than 30 US regions. Cohort assignment relied on participant-reported clinical history.

This receptor was obtained from a woman aged 45-65 years who had been exposed to COVID-19. Sequencing input: PBMCs or T cells enriched from blood (not recorded which). J is TRBJ1-2 and V is TRBV6-2 or TRBV6-3, with D possibly matching TRBD1 (5 bases). This chain's CDR3 is CASSASGTSRRSTF. The CDR3, as DNA: TGTGCCAGCAGCGCCTCAGGGACTTCTAGGAGGTCCACCTTC.